This TCR beta chain is drawn from a study of cytomegalovirus exposure and HLA in healthy donors. Study findings and constraints: A later analysis found most CMV-associated TCR beta chains apparently HLA-restricted.

Use of 60 Vbeta and 13 Jbeta primers characterized the PCR. This table comes from immunoSEQ multiplex PCR, and its TCRdb copy is limited to in-frame clones, with some not included. The table has approximately 220,000 clones, 65% to 90% seen once. Concerning this clone: Its antigen is unidentified.

Germline CDR1 reads MNHEY; CDR2 reads SMNVEV (reference sequence). Trimming removed 5 bases from V and 0 bases from J, with 10 bases in between. The CDR3 contains 14 residues. The chain employs TRBV27 and TRBJ1-1; D is possibly TRBD1 (5 bases). Sequenced material: PBMCs. The TCR comes from a girl aged 5-17 years in good health and CMV-seronegative. CDR3 amino acids: CASSPGGVNTEAFF. CDR3 sequence (DNA): TGTGCCAGCAGTCCCGGGGGGGTGAACACTGAAGCTTTCTTT.